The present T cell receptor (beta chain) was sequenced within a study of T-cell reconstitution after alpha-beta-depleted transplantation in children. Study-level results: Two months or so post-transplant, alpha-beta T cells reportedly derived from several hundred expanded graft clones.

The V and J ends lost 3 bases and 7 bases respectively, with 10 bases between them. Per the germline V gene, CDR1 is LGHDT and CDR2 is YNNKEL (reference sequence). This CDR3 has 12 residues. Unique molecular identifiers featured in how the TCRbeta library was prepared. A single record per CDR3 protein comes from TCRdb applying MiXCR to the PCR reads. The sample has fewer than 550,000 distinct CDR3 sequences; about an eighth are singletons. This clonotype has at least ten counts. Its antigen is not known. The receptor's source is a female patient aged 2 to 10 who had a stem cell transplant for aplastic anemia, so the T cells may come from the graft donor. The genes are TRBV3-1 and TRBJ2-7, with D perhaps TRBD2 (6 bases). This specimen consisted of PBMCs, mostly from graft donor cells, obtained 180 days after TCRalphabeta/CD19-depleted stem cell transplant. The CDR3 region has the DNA TGTGCCAGCAGCCAGCGAGGAGGGGAGCAGTACTTC. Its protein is CASSQRGGEQYF.